One and the same sample provided the 16 T cell receptor beta chains below, sequenced in a study of tumor-infiltrating lymphocytes in primary liver carcinoma. TCR beta cDNA was reverse-transcribed from around 0.55 ug of total RNA. The reaction used a constant-region primer and ProtoScript II reverse transcriptase. Slightly modified ARM-PCR with three nested multiplex PCR rounds yielded TCR beta libraries. Two initial PCR rounds of approximately 10 cycles each paired TRBV1-TRBV30 forward primers with a C-beta reverse primer. From the multiplex PCR reads, TCRdb called clonotypes with MiXCR, one entry per CDR3 protein. The sample shows 200,000 or so distinct CDR3 sequences, about 61% of them seen only once. It was unsorted whole blood that yielded blood RNA, and germline DNA was also extracted. Sequenced: peripheral blood. The origin of the receptors is a woman aged 55-70 years with primary liver carcinoma and hepatitis B virus infection.

Comment on this clonotype: At one of its ends the junction is not consistent with the germline gene, which may arise from a read error. The rearrangement uses TRBV5-1 and TRBJ2-3; possibly TRBD2 for D (5 bases). Per the germline V gene, CDR1 is SGHRS and CDR2 is YFSETQ. The CDR3 covers 15 residues. CDR3 bases: TGCACCAGCGGACGTGGCGGCTCCTTCTCAGATACGCAGTATTTT. Amino acids: CTSGRGGSFSDTQYF.

V gene TRBV5-5 combines with J gene TRBJ1-5; the D gene is possibly TRBD1 (5 bases). V lost 5 bases and J lost 10, with 19 bases in between. The CDR3 contains 14 residues. Looked up from germline, CDR1 is SGHKS and CDR2 is YYEKEE (reference sequence). The CDR3 reads CASSIRARIHPQHF. For the CDR3, the DNA is TGTGCCAGCAGTATCAGGGCCCGCATTCATCCCCAGCATTTT.

In regard to this clonotype: One junction end disagrees with the germline gene, perhaps due to a read error. This sequence joins TRBV11-3 and TRBJ1-1, with D possibly matching TRBD1 (5 bases). CDR3 size: 13 residues. Germline V lookup: CDR1 SGHNT, CDR2 YENEEA. The CDR3 spells CASSTGLNIEAFF. In DNA form, the CDR3 reads TGTGCCAGTAGCACAGGTTTGAACATTGAAGCTTTCTTT.

The chain couples TRBV6-4 to TRBJ2-7; D call uncertain. The CDR3 is made up of 15 amino acids. Per germline, CDR1 MRHNA and CDR2 SNTAGT. V lost 0 bases to trimming and J lost 0 bases, with 9 bases between them. For the CDR3, the DNA is TGTGCCAGCAGTGACTCAGGGCAGTCCTCCTACGAGCAGTACTTC. Amino acid sequence: CASSDSGQSSYEQYF.

A word on this clonotype: The CDR3 ends on some other residue instead of the conserved phenylalanine or tryptophan, so this is likely a read error. V and J are TRBV29-1 and TRBJ2-7; the match to TRBD2 covers 13 bases. The J segment lost 9 bases and the V segment lost 6 bases, leaving 5 bases of the junction unmatched. This CDR3 comprises 12 residues. CDR1 is SQVTM and CDR2 is ANQGSEA in the germline V gene. The CDR3 DNA is TGCAGCGTACTAGCGGGAGGGGGCGGGCAGTACTTA. Residues: CSVLAGGGGQYL.

The rearrangement uses TRBV4-2 and TRBJ2-3; D uncertain. Germline values: CDR1 LGHNA, CDR2 YNFKEQ. This CDR3 is 16 amino acids long. Trimming took 0 bases from V and 4 from J, leaving 14 bases between them. In DNA form, the CDR3 reads TGTGCCAGCAGCCAAGACGAGGTGGGTGGCGCAGATACGCAGTATTTT. Protein: CASSQDEVGGADTQYF.

The sample holds a few counts of this clonotype. This clone may be a read error of a much larger clone one base away. The rearrangement links TRBV6-1 to TRBJ1-1, with no clear D. Germline V gene lookup returns CDR1 MNHNS and CDR2 SASEGT. The ends were cut back, 0 bases at V and 4 bases at J, with 6 bases in the middle. The CDR3 extends over 13 amino acids. Here the CDR3 DNA reads TGTGCCAGCAGTGAAGCGATGGGCACTGAAGCTTTCTTT. It translates to CASSEAMGTEAFF.

Judged by abundance, this clonotype is medium-sized. The chain couples TRBV11-1 to TRBJ2-3, with D possibly being TRBD1 or TRBD2 (5 bases each). The CDR3 totals 13 residues. V lost 4 bases, J lost 3 bases, and 8 bases lay in between. The V gene's germline CDR1 is SGHAT and CDR2 FQDESV (reference sequence). The CDR3 DNA is TGTGCCAGCAGCTGGGACCGAACAGATACGCAGTATTTT. It codes for CASSWDRTDTQYF. Variable domain in full (rest from reference TRBV11-1 and TRBJ2-3): EAEVAQSPRYKITEKSQAVAFWCDPISGHATLYWYRQILGQGPELLVQFQDESVVDDSQLPKDRFSAERLKGVDSTLKIQPAELGDSAMYLCASSWDRTDTQYFGPGTRLTVL.

A few counts support this clonotype. This rearrangement joins TRBV28 to TRBJ2-3; D ambiguous. Between the trimmed V and J ends, which lost 7 bases and 2 bases, there was a span of 7 bases. Germline-derived CDR1 and CDR2 are MDHEN and SYDVKM. The CDR3 covers 12 residues. The CDR3 DNA reads TGTGCCAGCACATCGAACACAGATACGCAGTATTTT. Translating gives CASTSNTDTQYF.

The CDR3 DNA is TGTGCCTGGAGTGTATGGGTACTGAACACCGGGGAGCTGTTTTTT. Protein: CAWSVWVLNTGELFF. This chain links TRBV30 with TRBJ2-2; unclear D gene. The CDR3 extends over 15 amino acids. V was shortened by 0 bases and J by 1 base, with 9 bases between the two germline ends. Germline loops: CDR1 GTSNPN, CDR2 SVGIG (reference sequence).

This clonotype was counted at least ten times. The chain employs TRBV5-1 and TRBJ2-1, with D maybe TRBD2 (6 bases). Germline V gene sequence: CDR1 SGHRS, CDR2 YFSETQ. Trimming cost V 0 bases and J 5 bases, with 12 bases left between them. CDR3 length: 15 residues. The CDR3 sequence: CASSLGGDGNNEQFF. The CDR3 coding sequence is TGCGCCAGCAGCTTGGGGGGGGACGGCAACAATGAGCAGTTCTTC.

Regarding this clonotype: The conserved phenylalanine or tryptophan normally closing the CDR3 is absent here, so this likely arose from a read error. The rearrangement joins TRBV20-1 to TRBJ2-5; D perhaps matches TRBD1 (5 bases). The germline gives CDR1 DFQATT, CDR2 SNEGSKA (reference sequence). V was trimmed by 5 bases and J by 5 bases, leaving 15 bases between them. The CDR3 has 13 amino acids. This CDR3 reads CSAQGPMGETQYC. In DNA form, the CDR3 reads TGCAGTGCTCAGGGCCCTATGGGGGAGACCCAGTACTGC.

The gene calls are TRBV30 and TRBJ2-5; D gene ambiguous. The germline V gene encodes CDR1 GTSNPN and CDR2 SVGIG (reference sequence). The CDR3 runs 12 residues. Trimming removed 4 bases from V and 0 bases from J, with 6 bases in between. The CDR3 loop is CAWTDNQETQYF. CDR3 coding DNA: TGTGCCTGGACCGACAACCAAGAGACCCAGTACTTC.

In the case of this clonotype: The junction departs from germline at one end; a sequencing error may be responsible. V and J are TRBV18 and TRBJ2-3; 7 bases map to TRBD1. The CDR3 has 18 amino acids. CDR1 KGHSH and CDR2 LQKENI come from the germline V gene. CDR3 coding DNA: TGTACCAGCCCACCACGACAGGGATTGAGTTACGACACAGATACGCAGTATTTT. This encodes CTSPPRQGLSYDTDTQYF.

Remarks on this clonotype: One junction end does not reproduce the germline sequence, and a read error may be involved. The chain recombines TRBV11-2 with TRBJ1-1; D is ambiguous. This CDR3 is built from 13 residues. Germline V gene lookup returns CDR1 SGHAT and CDR2 FQNNGV. The CDR3 DNA is TGTGTCAGCAGTCGGGAGGCCGGCACTGTAGCTTTCTTT. As protein: CVSSREAGTVAFF.

The CDR3, as DNA: TGTGCCAGCAGCCCACTAGCGGGAGATTTAAACGGGGAGCTGTTTTTT. Protein product: CASSPLAGDLNGELFF. The gene calls are TRBV11-2 and TRBJ2-2, with TRBD2 matching 11 bases. The germline V gene encodes CDR1 SGHAT and CDR2 FQNNGV. Trimming removed 5 bases from V and 7 bases from J; junction bases left unmatched: 9. The CDR3 has 16 amino acids.